This T cell receptor (beta chain) was found in a study of identifying expanded T cells in peripheral blood. Study-wide results and limits: Clone count variance between roughly 2-week samples rose with total template count. Differentially abundant clones: about 1.2 between replicates, 16.4 at around 14 days, 19 to 20 at four.

Collection occurred without any documented infections or immune events in donors. Measured with immunoSEQ multiplex PCR; TCRdb has only the in-frame clones, and not every one. In the table there are some 130,000 clones, 75% to 90% of which are singletons. Concerning this clone itself: Its antigen is currently unknown.

The TCR originated in a person between 18 and 70 years old in good health. The material sequenced was blood.

Here the CDR3 DNA reads TGTGCCAGCAGCTTAGATGGGCACAGGGGGCCGGAAGCTTTCTTT. Amino acids: CASSLDGHRGPEAFF. V gene TRBV7-2 combines with J gene TRBJ1-1; 9 bases are a match to TRBD1. CDR3 length: 15 residues. CDR1 is SGHTA and CDR2 is FQGNSA in the germline V gene. V lost 1 base and J lost 8; bases outside the gene matches: 8.